This T cell receptor beta chain emerged from a study of CD8+CD57+ T cells in acquired aplastic anemia. Whole-study context: Roughly 3 ug was the average amount of DNA from sorted CD4+ and CD8+ cells.

Before being chosen for sequencing, patients had shown CD8+CD57+ cell expansion by flow cytometry. Patients were treatment-naive when blood was sampled. This clonotype has a handful of counts. Its antigen remains unknown. Germline V CDR1 and CDR2: MGHDK, SYGVNS. V was shortened by 3 bases and J by 3 bases, with 17 bases between the two germline ends. CDR3 length equals 16 residues. The TCR beta profiling, which covered VDJ combination and CDR3 sequence, was carried out using genomic DNA as the template. TCRdb called the reads again in MiXCR, with one record for every CDR3 protein. This sample carries 400,000 to 600,000 distinct CDR3 sequences, around 30% of them seen once, and the ten largest clones take under 0.95%. Study findings and constraints: CD8+ Simpson's diversity in patients was not significantly different from that in controls. Patients and controls had in common 25 to 30 CD8+ CDR3 sequences.

This TCR derives from a human donor with aplastic anemia. Material: sorted CD4+, CD8+, or CD8+CD57+ T cells (not recorded which) from PBMCs. The chain couples TRBV25-1 to TRBJ1-1, with D possibly matching TRBD1 (5 bases). The CDR3 loop reads CASSDGSRDGYTEAFF. The CDR3 DNA sequence: TGTGCCAGCAGTGATGGGTCTAGGGACGGATACACTGAAGCTTTCTTT.